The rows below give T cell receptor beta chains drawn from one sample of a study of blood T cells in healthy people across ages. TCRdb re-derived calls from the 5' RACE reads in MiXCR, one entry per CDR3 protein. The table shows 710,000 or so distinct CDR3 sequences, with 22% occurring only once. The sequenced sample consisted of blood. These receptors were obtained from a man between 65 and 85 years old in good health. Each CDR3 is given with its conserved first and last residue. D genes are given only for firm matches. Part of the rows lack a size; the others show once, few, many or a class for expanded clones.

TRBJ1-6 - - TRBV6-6 CASRITGWDSPLHF TGTGCCAGCAGAATAACAGGGTGGGATTCACCCCTCCACTTT
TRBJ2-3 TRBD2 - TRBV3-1 CASSLPGLATYTQYF TGTGCCAGCAGCCTACCGGGACTAGCGACTTATACGCAGTATTTT
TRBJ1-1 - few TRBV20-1 CSARDGRLNTEAFF TGCAGTGCTAGAGATGGGAGGCTGAACACTGAAGCTTTCTTT
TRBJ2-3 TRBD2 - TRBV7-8 CASSSLAGGVTDTQYF TGTGCCAGCAGCTCGCTAGCGGGGGGGGTGACAGATACGCAGTATTTT
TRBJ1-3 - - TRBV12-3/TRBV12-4 CASSLRGRTHSGNTIYF TGTGCCAGCAGTTTAAGGGGCAGAACCCACTCTGGAAACACCATATATTTT
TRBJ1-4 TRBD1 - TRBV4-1 CASSWDSSNEKLFF TGCGCCAGCAGCTGGGACAGCTCTAATGAAAAACTGTTTTTT
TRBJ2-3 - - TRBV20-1 CSAIRGNTQYF TGCAGTGCTATCCGGGGAAATACGCAGTATTTT
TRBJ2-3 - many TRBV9 CASSPVSSTDTQYF TGTGCCAGCAGCCCGGTTAGTAGCACAGATACGCAGTATTTT
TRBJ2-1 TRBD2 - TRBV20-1 CSAPNMPGTSGVKVYNEQFF TGCAGTGCTCCTAATATGCCCGGGACTAGCGGGGTAAAGGTTTACAATGAGCAGTTCTTC
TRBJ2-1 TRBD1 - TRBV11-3 CASSPGGFSYNEQFF TGTGCCAGCAGCCCAGGGGGTTTCTCCTACAATGAGCAGTTCTTC
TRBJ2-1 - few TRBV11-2 CASSLDNQYNEQFF TGTGCCAGCAGCTTAGATAATCAGTACAATGAGCAGTTCTTC
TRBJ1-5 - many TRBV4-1 CASSQGPNSNQPQHF TGCGCCAGCAGCCAGGGACCGAATAGCAATCAGCCCCAGCATTTT
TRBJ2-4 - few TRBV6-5 CASFSGIAKNIQYF TGTGCCAGCTTCTCGGGGATAGCCAAAAACATTCAGTACTTC
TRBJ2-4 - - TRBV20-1 CSAKSVGNIQYF TGCAGTGCTAAGAGCGTGGGAAACATTCAGTACTTC
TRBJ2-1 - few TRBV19 CASSIEDRLYNEQFF TGTGCCAGTAGTATAGAGGACCGATTGTACAATGAGCAGTTCTTC
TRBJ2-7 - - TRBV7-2 CASSPQTHSTYEQYF TGTGCCAGCAGTCCCCAAACCCACTCAACCTACGAGCAGTACTTC
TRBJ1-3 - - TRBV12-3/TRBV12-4 CASALNRAGNTIYF TGTGCCAGCGCCTTAAACAGGGCTGGAAACACCATATATTTT
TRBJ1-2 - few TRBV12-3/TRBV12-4 CASSNDARRYTF TGTGCCAGCAGCAATGACGCGAGGCGCTACACCTTC
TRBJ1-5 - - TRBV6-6 CASNPAGQPQHF TGTGCCAGCAACCCCGCCGGGCAGCCCCAGCATTTT
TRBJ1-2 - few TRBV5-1 CASSPIGYGYTF TGCGCCAGCAGCCCGATTGGCTATGGCTACACCTTC
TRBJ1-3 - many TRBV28 CASSSPGSSAGNTIYF TGTGCCAGCAGTTCTCCCGGGAGCTCGGCTGGAAACACCATATATTTT
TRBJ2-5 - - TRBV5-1 CASSLSAAQETQYF TGCGCCAGCAGCTTGTCGGCAGCACAAGAGACCCAGTACTTC
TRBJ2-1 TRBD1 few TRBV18 CASSPGGTGVNEQFF TGTGCCAGCTCACCAGGCGGGACAGGGGTCAATGAGCAGTTCTTC
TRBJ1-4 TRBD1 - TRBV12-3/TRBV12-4 CASSLRTGMNEKLFF TGTGCCAGCAGTTTAAGGACAGGGATGAATGAAAAACTGTTTTTT
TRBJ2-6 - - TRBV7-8 CASSKFSLSGANVLTF TGTGCCAGCAGCAAATTCAGTCTTTCTGGGGCCAACGTCCTGACTTTC
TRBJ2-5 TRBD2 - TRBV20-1 CSARGLAEGVGTQYF TGCAGTGCTAGAGGACTAGCGGAAGGGGTCGGGACCCAGTACTTC
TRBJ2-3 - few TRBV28 CASSLPVNTQYF TGTGCCAGCAGTTTACCGGTCAATACGCAGTATTTT
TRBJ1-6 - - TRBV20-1 CSAIHRAERLPLHF TGCAGTGCCATACACAGGGCAGAGCGATTACCCCTCCACTTT
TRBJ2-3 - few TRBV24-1 CATSEADTQYF TGTGCCACCAGTGAGGCTGATACGCAGTATTTT